This is a list of T cell receptor beta chains from one sample in a study of shared clonotypes between healthy human individuals. Sequencing was performed with immunoSEQ multiplex PCR; in TCRdb, only in-frame clones are kept and a portion is missing. Of some 650,000 clones in the sample, 97% are singletons; the top ten hold roughly 0.05%. Material for sequencing was naive CD4+ T cells sorted from blood. All receptors come from a woman aged 30 to 39 in good health. CDR3s leave out the opening cysteine and the closing phenylalanine or tryptophan.

j_gene,v_gene,CDR3aa
TRBJ2-2,TRBV28,ASSSRWGGRAPGELF
TRBJ2-1,TRBV28,ASSGGTSGYNEQF
TRBJ1-4,TRBV11-3,ASSFHPGQGSANEKLF
TRBJ1-2,TRBV5-1,ASSWGQGEGYT
TRBJ1-5,TRBV19,ASRWTGASNQPQH
TRBJ2-7,TRBV18,ASSPLSGRAGNEQY
TRBJ2-5,TRBV4-1,ASSSIPGTAVGEQY
TRBJ2-7,TRBV28,ASSFAGAYEQY
TRBJ2-2,TRBV5-1,ASSGDSVDTGELF
TRBJ2-2,TRBV6-5,ASSRYFTGELF
TRBJ2-7,TRBV28,ASSSGTLRHEQY
TRBJ2-7,TRBV10-3,ATRGPRITGTSGTYEQY
TRBJ2-1,TRBV6-5,ASSYSSGAHNEQF
TRBJ1-3,TRBV19,ASSRDGFNIY
TRBJ2-2,TRBV15,ATSRDVRGTGELF
TRBJ2-7,TRBV6-5,AISTSGSPYEQY
TRBJ2-7,TRBV7-8,ASSPQVVSGSSYEQY
TRBJ2-5,TRBV14,ASSQRAGGSETQY
TRBJ2-6,TRBV6-6,ASSGTVSGANVLT
TRBJ2-2,TRBV27,ASRKQGAVELF
TRBJ2-2,TRBV7-8,ASSPPGRGSDGTGELF
TRBJ2-5,TRBV7-6,ASSPSTGGVQY
TRBJ2-4,TRBV28,ASSFAKGVQNIQY
TRBJ2-7,TRBV11-2,ASSLGRSSPTLYYEQY
TRBJ2-7,TRBV19,ASSLRPYEQY
TRBJ1-2,TRBV19,ASSIRSGTSYT
TRBJ1-5,TRBV6-1,ASNHAGQFNQPQH
TRBJ1-4,TRBV28,ASSLGGVNEKLF
-,TRBV27,ASSSERTSYEQY
TRBJ2-7,TRBV6-6,ASSPGGSYEQY
TRBJ1-1,TRBV7-3,ASSLTGQGMNTEAF
TRBJ2-5,TRBV6-6,ATRAYQETQY
TRBJ2-2,TRBV2,ASTQDRRPSLTGELF
TRBJ1-5,TRBV27,ARNPGGGAYSNQPQH
-,TRBV18,ASSQTGSTPYEQY
TRBJ2-1,TRBV19,ASTAPRSRNAF
TRBJ2-1,TRBV5-1,ASSFLPDSYNEQF
TRBJ2-1,TRBV28,ASSPGQGTYNEQF
TRBJ2-2,TRBV4-2,ASSPPAGGRNGELF
TRBJ1-1,TRBV19,ASRVQFEAF
TRBJ1-5,TRBV2,ASSEGRANNQPQH
TRBJ2-3,TRBV29-1,SSLSRVGTDTQY
TRBJ1-5,TRBV10-3,AISENRDQPQH
TRBJ2-7,TRBV11-3,ASSLDRWARRQY
TRBJ2-1,TRBV11-2,ASSLVLGGDYSYNEQF
TRBJ1-4,TRBV11-3,ASSLRDADATNEKLF
TRBJ2-2,TRBV6-1,ASRGQSHTGELF
TRBJ2-7,TRBV6-6,ATRQGSRYYEQY
TRBJ1-2,TRBV28,ASSIGTGIFYGYT